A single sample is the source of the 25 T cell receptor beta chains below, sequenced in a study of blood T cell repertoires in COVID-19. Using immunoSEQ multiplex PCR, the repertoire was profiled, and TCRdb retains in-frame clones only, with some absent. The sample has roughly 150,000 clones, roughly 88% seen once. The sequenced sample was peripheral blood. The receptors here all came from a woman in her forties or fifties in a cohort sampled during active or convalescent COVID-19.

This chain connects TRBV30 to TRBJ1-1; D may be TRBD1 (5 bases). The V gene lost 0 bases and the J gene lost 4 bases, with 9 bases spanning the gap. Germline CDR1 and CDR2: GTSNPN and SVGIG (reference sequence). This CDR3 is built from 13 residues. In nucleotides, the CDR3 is TGTGCCTGGAGTGTACAAAGGGGCACTGAAGCTTTCTTT. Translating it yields CAWSVQRGTEAFF.

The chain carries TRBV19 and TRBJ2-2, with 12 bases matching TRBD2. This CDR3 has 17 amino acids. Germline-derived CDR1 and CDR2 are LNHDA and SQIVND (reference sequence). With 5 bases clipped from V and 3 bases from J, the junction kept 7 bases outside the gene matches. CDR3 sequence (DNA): TGTGCCAGTAGTGCACGCAGGACTAGCGGGGACACCGGGGAGCTGTTTTTT. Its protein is CASSARRTSGDTGELFF. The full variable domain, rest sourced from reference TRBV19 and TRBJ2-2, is DGGITQSPKYLFRKEGQNVTLSCEQNLNHDAMYWYRQDPGQGLRLIYYSQIVNDFQKGDIAEGYSVSREKKESFPLTVTSAQKNPTAFYLCASSARRTSGDTGELFFGEGSRLTVL.

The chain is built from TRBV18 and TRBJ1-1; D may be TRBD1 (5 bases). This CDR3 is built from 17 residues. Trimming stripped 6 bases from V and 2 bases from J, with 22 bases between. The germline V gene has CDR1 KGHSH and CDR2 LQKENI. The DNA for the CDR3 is TGTGCCAGCTCCCCAAACTCCAGGGCGCCGGGCAACACTGAAGCTTTCTTT. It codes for CASSPNSRAPGNTEAFF.

CDR3 DNA: TGCGCCAGCAGCCAAGATATTGGGAGCAGGGGAGGAAACACCATATATTTT. Protein product: CASSQDIGSRGGNTIYF. The gene calls are TRBV4-1 and TRBJ1-3; tentatively, D is TRBD1 (6 bases). Germline lookup yields CDR1 MGHRA and CDR2 YSYEKL. With 0 bases removed from V and 4 bases from J, the gap between germline ends came to 16 bases. The CDR3 is 17 amino acids.

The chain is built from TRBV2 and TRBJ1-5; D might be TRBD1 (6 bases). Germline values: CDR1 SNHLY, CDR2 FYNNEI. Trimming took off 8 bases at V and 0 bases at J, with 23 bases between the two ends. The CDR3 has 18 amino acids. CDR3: CASSLPGGVGYSNQPQHF. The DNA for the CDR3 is TGTGCCAGCTCTCTTCCGGGGGGCGTCGGGTATAGCAATCAGCCCCAGCATTTT.

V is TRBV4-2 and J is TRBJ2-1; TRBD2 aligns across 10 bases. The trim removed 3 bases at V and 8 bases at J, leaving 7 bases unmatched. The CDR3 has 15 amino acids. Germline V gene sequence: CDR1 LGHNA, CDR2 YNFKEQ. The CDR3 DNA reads TGTGCCAGCAGCCAGGAGCGGGGGGGCCACCATGAGCAGTTCTTC. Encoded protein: CASSQERGGHHEQFF.

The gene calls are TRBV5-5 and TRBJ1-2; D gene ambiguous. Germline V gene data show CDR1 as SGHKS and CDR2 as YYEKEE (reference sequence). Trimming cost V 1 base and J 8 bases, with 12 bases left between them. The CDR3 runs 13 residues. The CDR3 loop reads CASSLFEGWGYTF. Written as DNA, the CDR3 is TGTGCCAGCAGCTTGTTCGAGGGTTGGGGCTACACCTTC.

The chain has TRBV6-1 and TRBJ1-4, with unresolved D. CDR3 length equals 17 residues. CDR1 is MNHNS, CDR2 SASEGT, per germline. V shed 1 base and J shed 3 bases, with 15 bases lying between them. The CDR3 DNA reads TGTGCCAGCAGTGAAGAGCGCGGACTGCTACCTAATGAAAAACTGTTTTTT. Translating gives CASSEERGLLPNEKLFF.

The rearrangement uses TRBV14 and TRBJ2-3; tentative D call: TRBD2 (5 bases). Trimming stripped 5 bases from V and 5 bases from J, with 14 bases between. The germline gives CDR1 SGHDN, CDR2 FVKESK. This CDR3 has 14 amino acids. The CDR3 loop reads CASSVRGNVDTQYF. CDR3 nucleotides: TGTGCCAGCAGCGTTCGAGGGAATGTAGATACGCAGTATTTT.

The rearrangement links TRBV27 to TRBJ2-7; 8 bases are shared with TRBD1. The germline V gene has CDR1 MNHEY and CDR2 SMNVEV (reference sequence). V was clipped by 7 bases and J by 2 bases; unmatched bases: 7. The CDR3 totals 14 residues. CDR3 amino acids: CASNSQGAPYEQYF. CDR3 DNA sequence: TGTGCCAGCAATAGTCAGGGGGCCCCCTACGAGCAGTACTTC.

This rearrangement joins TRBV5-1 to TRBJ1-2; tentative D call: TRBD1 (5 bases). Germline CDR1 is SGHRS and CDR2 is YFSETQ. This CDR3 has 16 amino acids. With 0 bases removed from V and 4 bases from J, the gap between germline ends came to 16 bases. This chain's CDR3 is CASSLGTSGTGYGYTF. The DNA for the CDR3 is TGCGCCAGCAGCTTGGGGACTTCCGGGACTGGCTATGGCTACACCTTC.

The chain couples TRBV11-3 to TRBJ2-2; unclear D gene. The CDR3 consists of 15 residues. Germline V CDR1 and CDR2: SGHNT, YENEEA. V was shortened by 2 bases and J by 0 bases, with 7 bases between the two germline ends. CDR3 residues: CASSLSGSNTGELFF. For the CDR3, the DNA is TGTGCCAGCAGCTTATCGGGTTCGAACACCGGGGAGCTGTTTTTT.

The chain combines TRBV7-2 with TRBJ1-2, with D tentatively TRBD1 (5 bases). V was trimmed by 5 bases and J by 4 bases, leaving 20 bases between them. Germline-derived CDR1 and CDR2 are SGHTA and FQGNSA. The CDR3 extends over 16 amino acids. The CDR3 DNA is TGTGCCAGCAGCCCGAATTTTGTGGGGCTTTTCTATGGCTACACCTTC. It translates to CASSPNFVGLFYGYTF.

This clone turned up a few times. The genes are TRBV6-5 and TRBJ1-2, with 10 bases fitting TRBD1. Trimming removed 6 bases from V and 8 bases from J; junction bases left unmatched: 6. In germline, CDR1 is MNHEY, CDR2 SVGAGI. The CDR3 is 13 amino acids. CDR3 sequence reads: CASRGQGDQGYTF. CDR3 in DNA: TGTGCCAGCAGAGGACAGGGGGATCAAGGCTACACCTTC.

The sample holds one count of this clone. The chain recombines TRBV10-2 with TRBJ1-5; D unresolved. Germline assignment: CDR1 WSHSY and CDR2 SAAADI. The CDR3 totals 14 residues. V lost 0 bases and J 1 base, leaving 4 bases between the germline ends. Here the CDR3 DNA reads TGCGCCAGCAGTGAGTCGGCCAGCAATCAGCCCCAGCATTTT. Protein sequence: CASSESASNQPQHF.

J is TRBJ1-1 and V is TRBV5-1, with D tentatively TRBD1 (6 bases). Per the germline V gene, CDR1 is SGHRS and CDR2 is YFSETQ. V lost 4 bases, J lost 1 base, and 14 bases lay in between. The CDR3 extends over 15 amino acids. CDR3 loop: CASSRPGTKNTEAFF. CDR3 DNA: TGCGCCAGCAGCCGTCCCGGGACAAAGAACACTGAAGCTTTCTTT.

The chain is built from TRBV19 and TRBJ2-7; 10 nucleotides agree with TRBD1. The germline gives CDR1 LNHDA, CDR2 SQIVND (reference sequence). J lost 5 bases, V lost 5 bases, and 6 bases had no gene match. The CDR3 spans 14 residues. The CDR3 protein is CASSSGTGVNEQYF. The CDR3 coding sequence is TGTGCCAGTAGTTCCGGGACAGGGGTAAACGAGCAGTACTTC.

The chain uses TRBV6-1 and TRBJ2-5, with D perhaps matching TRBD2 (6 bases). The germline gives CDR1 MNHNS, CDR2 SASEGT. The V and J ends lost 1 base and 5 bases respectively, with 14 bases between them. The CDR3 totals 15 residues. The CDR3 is CASSEEGRGWETQYF. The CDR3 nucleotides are TGTGCCAGCAGTGAAGAGGGGCGGGGTTGGGAGACCCAGTACTTC.

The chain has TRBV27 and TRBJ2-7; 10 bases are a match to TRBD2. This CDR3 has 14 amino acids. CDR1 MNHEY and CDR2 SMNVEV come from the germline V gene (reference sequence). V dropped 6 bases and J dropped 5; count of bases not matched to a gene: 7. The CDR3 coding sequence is TGTGCCAGCAGCCGAACCGGGACTAGCGACGAGCAGTACTTC. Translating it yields CASSRTGTSDEQYF.

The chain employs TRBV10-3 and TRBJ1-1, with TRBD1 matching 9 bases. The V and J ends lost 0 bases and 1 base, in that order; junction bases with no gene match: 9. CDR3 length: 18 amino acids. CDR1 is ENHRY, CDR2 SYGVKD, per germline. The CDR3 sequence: CAISESPGTGNRNTEAFF. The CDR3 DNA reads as TGTGCCATCAGTGAGTCCCCCGGGACAGGGAACCGGAACACTGAAGCTTTCTTT.

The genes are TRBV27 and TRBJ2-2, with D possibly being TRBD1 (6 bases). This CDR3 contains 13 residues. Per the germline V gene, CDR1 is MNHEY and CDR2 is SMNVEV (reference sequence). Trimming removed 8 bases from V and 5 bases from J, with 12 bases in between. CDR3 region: CASGTRNTGELFF. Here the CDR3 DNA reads TGTGCCAGCGGGACAAGAAATACCGGGGAGCTGTTTTTT.

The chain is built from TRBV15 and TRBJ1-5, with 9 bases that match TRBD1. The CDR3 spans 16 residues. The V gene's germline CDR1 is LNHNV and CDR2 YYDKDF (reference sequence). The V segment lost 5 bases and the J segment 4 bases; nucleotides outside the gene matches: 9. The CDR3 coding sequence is TGTGCCACCAGCTCACCGGGACAGGGAAGAAATCAGCCCCAGCATTTT. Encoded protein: CATSSPGQGRNQPQHF.

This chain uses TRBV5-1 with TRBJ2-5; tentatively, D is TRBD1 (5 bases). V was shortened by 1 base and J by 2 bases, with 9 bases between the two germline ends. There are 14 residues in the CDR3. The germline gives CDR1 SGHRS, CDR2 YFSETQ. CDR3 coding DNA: TGCGCCAGCAGCTTGATGCAGGGTCAAGAGACCCAGTACTTC. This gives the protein CASSLMQGQETQYF.

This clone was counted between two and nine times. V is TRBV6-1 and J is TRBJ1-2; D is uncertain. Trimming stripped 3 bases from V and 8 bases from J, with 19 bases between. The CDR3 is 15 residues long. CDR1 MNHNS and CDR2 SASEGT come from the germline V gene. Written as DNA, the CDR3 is TGTGCCAGCAGTGAGCGGGCCTCTCGGACGGGAGGCTACACCTTC. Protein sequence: CASSERASRTGGYTF.

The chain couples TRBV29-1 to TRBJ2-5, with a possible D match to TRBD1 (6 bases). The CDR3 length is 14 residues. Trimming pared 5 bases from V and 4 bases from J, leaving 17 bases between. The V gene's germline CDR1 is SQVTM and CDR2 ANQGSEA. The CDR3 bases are TGCAGCGTTTCCCTGGGGGCCAACGGAGAGACCCAGTACTTC. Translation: CSVSLGANGETQYF.